This T cell receptor (beta chain) was found in a study of Tregs in tolerant kidney transplant recipients. CD4+CD25+CD127- Tregs, CD4+CD25- non-Tregs, CD4 and CD8 cells were sorted. Details on this clone: Its antigen is undetermined. A read error may account for a junction end that differs from germline.

CDR3 length equals 13 residues. CDR1 is SSHAT, CDR2 FNYEAQ, per germline (reference sequence). Whole-study results and caveats: Findings come from small patient numbers and require larger validation. Biological reproducibility was not directly addressed, but technical replication error appeared minimal.

TCRdb's table, derived via immunoSEQ multiplex PCR, lists solely in-frame clones and lacks some. Of 85,000 to 90,000 clones listed, approximately 94% are singletons. V and J are TRBV7-7 and TRBJ2-7, with a possible D match to TRBD2 (6 bases). The sequenced sample consisted of CD8+ T cells from blood. This clonotype originated in a human donor in good health. CDR3 in DNA: TGTGCTAGCAGCGGGCGACCCGGGGACGAGCAGTACTTC. Encoded protein: CASSGRPGDEQYF.